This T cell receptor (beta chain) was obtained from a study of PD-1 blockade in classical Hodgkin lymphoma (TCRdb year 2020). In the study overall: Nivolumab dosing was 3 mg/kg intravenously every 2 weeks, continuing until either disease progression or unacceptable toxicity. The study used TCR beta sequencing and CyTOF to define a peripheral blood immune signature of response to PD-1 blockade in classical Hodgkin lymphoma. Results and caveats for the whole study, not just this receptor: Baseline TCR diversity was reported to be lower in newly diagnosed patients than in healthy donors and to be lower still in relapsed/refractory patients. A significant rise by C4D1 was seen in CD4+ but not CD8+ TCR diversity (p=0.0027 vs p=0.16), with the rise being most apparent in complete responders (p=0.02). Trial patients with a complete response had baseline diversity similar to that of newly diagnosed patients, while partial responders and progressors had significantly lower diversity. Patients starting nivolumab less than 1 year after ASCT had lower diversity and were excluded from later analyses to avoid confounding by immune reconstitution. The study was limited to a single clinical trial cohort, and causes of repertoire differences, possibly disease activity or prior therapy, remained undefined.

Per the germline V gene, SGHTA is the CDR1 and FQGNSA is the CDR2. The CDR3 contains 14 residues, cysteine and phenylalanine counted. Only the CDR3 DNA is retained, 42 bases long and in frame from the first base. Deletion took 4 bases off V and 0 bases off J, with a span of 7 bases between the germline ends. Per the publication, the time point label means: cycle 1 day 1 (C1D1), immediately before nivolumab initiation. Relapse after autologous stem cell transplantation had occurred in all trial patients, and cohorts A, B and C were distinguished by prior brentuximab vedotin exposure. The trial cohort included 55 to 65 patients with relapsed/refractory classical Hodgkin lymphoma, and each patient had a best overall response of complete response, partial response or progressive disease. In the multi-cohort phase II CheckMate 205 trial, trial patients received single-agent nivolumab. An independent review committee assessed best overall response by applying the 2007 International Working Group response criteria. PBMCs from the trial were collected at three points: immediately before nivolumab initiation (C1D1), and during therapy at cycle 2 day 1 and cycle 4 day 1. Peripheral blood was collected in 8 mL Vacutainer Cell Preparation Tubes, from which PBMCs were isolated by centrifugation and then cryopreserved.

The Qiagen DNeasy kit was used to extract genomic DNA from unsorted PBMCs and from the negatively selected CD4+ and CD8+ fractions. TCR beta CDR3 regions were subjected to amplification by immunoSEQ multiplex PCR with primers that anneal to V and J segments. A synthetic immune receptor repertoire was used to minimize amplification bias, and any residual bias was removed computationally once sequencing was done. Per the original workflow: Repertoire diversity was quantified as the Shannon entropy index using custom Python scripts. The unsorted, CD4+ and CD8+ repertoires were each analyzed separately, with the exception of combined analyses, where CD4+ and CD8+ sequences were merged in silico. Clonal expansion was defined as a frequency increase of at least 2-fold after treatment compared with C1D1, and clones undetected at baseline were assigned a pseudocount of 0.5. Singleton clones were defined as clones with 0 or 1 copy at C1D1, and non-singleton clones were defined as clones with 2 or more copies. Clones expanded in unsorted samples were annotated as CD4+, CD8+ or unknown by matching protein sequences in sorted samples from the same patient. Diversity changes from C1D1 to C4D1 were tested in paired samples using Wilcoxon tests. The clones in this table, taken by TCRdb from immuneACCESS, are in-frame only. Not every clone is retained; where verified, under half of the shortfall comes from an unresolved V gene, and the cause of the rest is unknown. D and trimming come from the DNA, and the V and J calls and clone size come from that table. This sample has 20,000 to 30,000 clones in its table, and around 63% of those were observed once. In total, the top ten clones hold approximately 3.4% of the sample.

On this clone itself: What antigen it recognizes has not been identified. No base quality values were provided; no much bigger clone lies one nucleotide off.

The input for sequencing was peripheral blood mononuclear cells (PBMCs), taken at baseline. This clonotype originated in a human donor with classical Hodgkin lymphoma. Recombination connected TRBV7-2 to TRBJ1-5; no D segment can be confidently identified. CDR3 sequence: CASSSHYSNQPQHF. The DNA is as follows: TGTGCCAGCAGCTCCCACTATAGCAATCAGCCCCAGCATTTT.